The rows below give T cell receptor beta chains drawn from one sample of a study of blood T cell repertoires in COVID-19. The method was immunoSEQ multiplex PCR; TCRdb's version includes in-frame clones alone and lacks a portion of them. Among about 130,000 clones listed, roughly 80% were seen once. The sample comprised PBMCs or T cells enriched from blood (not recorded which). These receptors were taken from a man younger than 45 who had recovered from COVID-19. CDR3s include the opening cysteine and the closing phenylalanine or tryptophan. The D gene is left open where the match is weak. Rows may omit the clone size; those that give it use once, few, many or a size class.

J gene: TRBJ2-3; clone size: -; V gene: TRBV20-1; D gene: TRBD2; CDR3 DNA: TGCAGTGCTAGTCCCGGACTAGCGGGCCACACAGATACGCAGTATTTT; CDR3 protein: CSASPGLAGHTDTQYF
J gene: TRBJ1-5; clone size: -; V gene: TRBV19; D gene: -; CDR3 DNA: TGTGCCAGTAGTATGGGCGGACAAAACTGGGGCAATCAGCCCCAGCATTTT; CDR3 protein: CASSMGGQNWGNQPQHF
J gene: TRBJ1-2; clone size: few; V gene: TRBV15; D gene: -; CDR3 DNA: TGTGCCACCAGCGGGCCCTCCTCACACTATGGCTACACCTTC; CDR3 protein: CATSGPSSHYGYTF
J gene: TRBJ2-4; clone size: -; V gene: TRBV19; D gene: -; CDR3 DNA: TGTGCCAGTAGTCCGCGAGGATTGAGAAACATTCAGTACTTC; CDR3 protein: CASSPRGLRNIQYF
J gene: TRBJ2-4; clone size: -; V gene: TRBV15; D gene: TRBD2; CDR3 DNA: TGTGCCACCGAGGCGGGAGGGACCAAAAACATTCAGTACTTC; CDR3 protein: CATEAGGTKNIQYF
J gene: TRBJ2-3; clone size: many; V gene: TRBV30; D gene: TRBD2; CDR3 DNA: TGTGCCTGGAGTAGTCTAGCGGGAGCAGATACGCAGTATTTT; CDR3 protein: CAWSSLAGADTQYF
J gene: TRBJ2-6; clone size: -; V gene: TRBV10-3; D gene: -; CDR3 DNA: TGTGCCATCAGTTCGGGTCGGTCCGGTGGGGCCAACGTCCTGACTTTC; CDR3 protein: CAISSGRSGGANVLTF
J gene: TRBJ2-7; clone size: -; V gene: TRBV6-2/TRBV6-3; D gene: TRBD2; CDR3 DNA: TGTGCCAGCAGTTGGGGACTATGGAACTACGAGCAGTACTTC; CDR3 protein: CASSWGLWNYEQYF
J gene: TRBJ2-1; clone size: -; V gene: TRBV30; D gene: TRBD2; CDR3 DNA: TGTGCCTGGAGAGAAGCGGGGAACAATGAGCAGTTCTTC; CDR3 protein: CAWREAGNNEQFF
J gene: TRBJ1-1; clone size: -; V gene: TRBV19; D gene: TRBD1; CDR3 DNA: TGTGCCAGTAAGACAGGGGCGAACACTGAAGCTTTCTTT; CDR3 protein: CASKTGANTEAFF
J gene: TRBJ2-1; clone size: -; V gene: TRBV11-3; D gene: -; CDR3 DNA: TGTGCCAGCAGTTTTAACAATGAGCAGTTCTTC; CDR3 protein: CASSFNNEQFF
J gene: TRBJ2-7; clone size: -; V gene: TRBV7-9; D gene: TRBD1; CDR3 DNA: TGTGCCAGCAGCTTAGGACAGGGGGGCGAGCAGTACTTC; CDR3 protein: CASSLGQGGEQYF